This T cell receptor (beta chain) was identified in a study of regulatory T cells in long-lasting Graves disease (dated by TCRdb to the early 2020s). Regarding the study in general: In the newly diagnosed Graves' disease group, patients had been taking antithyroid drugs for less than 3 months. Peripheral blood TCR sequencing and RNA sequencing compared persistent Graves' disease patients with newly diagnosed Graves' disease patients. The study was conducted in China and was registered as a clinical trial. A total of roughly 35 samples underwent TCR sequencing: about 13 from persistent and about 20 from newly diagnosed Graves' disease patients.

The time point label corresponds to: newly diagnosed GD, antithyroid drugs for less than 3 months. For both TCR sequencing and RNA sequencing, RNA was extracted from PBMCs using TRIzol. The diagnosis of Graves' disease followed American Thyroid Association guidelines. Patients were recruited from an endocrinology department in Xi'an, China. Each patient gave about 9.1 milliliters of peripheral blood, collected in an EDTA anticoagulant tube. Ficoll Paque Plus density gradient separation was used to isolate PBMCs, and no further T cell sorting was done. An Agilent 2100 Bioanalyzer and agarose gel were used to check RNA quality, while a NanoDrop 2000 measured RNA concentration. The library was built by means of multiplex PCR. The instrument was an Illumina HiSeq 4000. iRepertoire HTBI primers and Arm-PCR amplification of CDR3 regions were used to construct TCR beta libraries. PCR products were gel purified before sequencing. On the study's bioinformatics: Gene usage analysis of CDR3 amino acid clonotypes relied on the approximately 60 TRBV and around 13 TRBJ segments identified across samples. Filtered high-quality paired reads were merged into contigs using COPE and FqMerger. BLAST was used to align contigs to IMGT TRBV, TRBD and TRBJ reference genes, and CDR3 was defined according to IMGT. Any clonotype with a frequency above 0.1% was classified as a highly expanded clone. Shannon entropy was used to measure repertoire diversity, and the Gini coefficient was used to measure V-J evenness. Public clonotypes were defined as clonotypes shared by more than one individual. TCRdb itself trimmed the public reads at Q25 with fastp, ran MiXCR and retained productive beta chains. Identical CDR3 proteins give one entry, which carries the most common genes and DNA. The V and J calls here are based on TCRdb, not the publication. The sample contains 530,000 or so distinct CDR3 sequences, around 15% of them found a single time. The biggest ten clones account for about 12% of the sample.

Overall study results and their limits: Sequencing and analysis were restricted to the TCR beta chain. The authors acknowledged the small sample size as a limitation that may reduce accuracy. Only peripheral blood was studied, because thyroid tissue, the primary lesion, was inaccessible. More public clonotypes were shared among persistent patients (2,741) than among newly diagnosed patients (roughly 1,000). Persistent Graves' disease patients showed lower TCR Shannon entropy and fewer highly expanded clones than newly diagnosed patients, suggesting clonal expansion. Preferential use of TRBV28, TRBJ1-2 and TRBJ2-5 was observed in persistent disease, whereas TRBV20-1 and TRBJ2-1 were favored in newly diagnosed disease.

V and J are trimmed by 2 bases and 5 bases, and the gene matches miss 5 bases of the junction. CDR1 GTSNPN and CDR2 SVGIG were looked up in the germline V gene (reference sequence). Including the terminal cysteine and phenylalanine, the CDR3 comprises 16 residues. Here the CDR3 DNA is all that survives: 48 bases in frame from base 1. This clonotype was seen ten or more times. What this receptor recognizes is not known. Qualities for individual bases were not recorded, and no much larger clone is one base off. This same sample was also part of a study on T cells in Graves' hyperthyroidism and ophthalmopathy. That second publication adds: Graves' hyperthyroidism was defined as stable when no progression to ophthalmopathy occurred over 18 months of follow-up. Hyperthyroidism patients were newly diagnosed, had a disease duration of under 2 months, and were aged 18 to 65 years. Any patient with an uncontrolled infection, another autoimmune disease, pregnancy or lactation was excluded. Diagnoses were established on the basis of clinical symptoms, serum thyroxine and TRAb, thyroid ultrasound, and orbital computed tomography. The TCR CDR3 was subjected to a first round of RT-PCR using the HTBI primer set and the Qiagen OneStep RT-PCR kit. Most expanded thyroid clonotypes (frequency above 0.001) were also detected in blood, suggesting blood repertoires may reflect thyroid immune responses. In cross-validation, a model built on a 13 V-J signature told ophthalmopathy apart from stable hyperthyroidism with 85% to 90% sensitivity and around 83% specificity, and in testing the same model reached 80%/75%. In validation, progression to ophthalmopathy was predicted by the model with 70.59% sensitivity and 72.22% specificity, a median of about 6.8 months before onset. TCR V-J signatures able to tell the groups apart were searched for in a discovery cohort of some 100 patients, of whom about 40 had Graves' ophthalmopathy and roughly 59 had stable Graves' hyperthyroidism. Prospective prediction of ophthalmopathy was tested in an independent validation cohort consisting of some 19 hyperthyroidism patients and 17 patients who later progressed to ophthalmopathy. For training and testing, the 80 to 100 patients in the discovery cohort were randomly divided in a 7:3 ratio. Thyroid tissue and blood T-cell repertoires from roughly 6 Graves' hyperthyroidism patients were also compared in the study. After sampling, hyperthyroidism patients received methimazole starting at 30 mg daily, and ophthalmopathy patients received high-dose intravenous methylprednisolone. Libraries were constructed in a second round of multiplex PCR, after which size selection and purification were carried out. Paired-end sequencing of the libraries was performed with 100 bp reads on an Illumina HiSeq2000. SOAPnuke was used to process the raw data, removing reads that contained adapters or uncalled bases, had a mean Phred below 15, or lacked an exact match to the constant primer or identifier. COPE v1.2.5 was used to merge the high-quality paired reads, and each unique nucleotide sequence was defined as a clonotype. MiTCR v1.1 was used to align the clonotypes against IMGT TRBV, TRBD and TRBJ reference segments. Analysis was restricted to V-J combinations with a frequency above 0.0001, which covered roughly 99% of repertoires. A TCS score was defined as the ratio between F50 (clonal expansion) and ExV (chaos), using BLOSUM62-based TCRdist between CDR3 peptides within each V-J. Welch's t-statistics and random forest reduced 500 to 550 V-J features to 10 to 15, which were used in a naive Bayes classifier (R e1071). Sample size was not statistically predetermined, and blinding of investigators to group allocation was not performed. According to the paper, TCR Vbeta CDR3 sequencing was carried out on over 130 peripheral blood samples, which came from some 41 ophthalmopathy, 75 to 80 hyperthyroidism and some 17 progressor patients.

The source is a man aged 18 to 30 with Graves disease. Donor details come from another sample of the same person, matched by shared clones. The sample in question was peripheral blood mononuclear cells (PBMCs), obtained at new diagnosis, from a patient treated with antithyroid drugs. Recombination joined TRBV30 with TRBJ2-1; a stretch of 14 junction bases matches TRBD2. The base sequence is TGTGCCTGGAGTCCAAGACTAGCGGGAGGGAACAATGAGCAGTTCTTC. Translated, this gives CAWSPRLAGGNNEQFF. With the portions outside the CDR3 filled from the reference TRBV30 and TRBJ2-1 genes, the complete variable region becomes SQTIHQWPATLVQPVGSPLSLECTVEGTSNPNLYWYRQAAGRGLQLLFYSVGIGQISSEVPQNLSASRPQDRQFILSSKKLLLSDSGFYLCAWSPRLAGGNNEQFFGPGTRLTVL.